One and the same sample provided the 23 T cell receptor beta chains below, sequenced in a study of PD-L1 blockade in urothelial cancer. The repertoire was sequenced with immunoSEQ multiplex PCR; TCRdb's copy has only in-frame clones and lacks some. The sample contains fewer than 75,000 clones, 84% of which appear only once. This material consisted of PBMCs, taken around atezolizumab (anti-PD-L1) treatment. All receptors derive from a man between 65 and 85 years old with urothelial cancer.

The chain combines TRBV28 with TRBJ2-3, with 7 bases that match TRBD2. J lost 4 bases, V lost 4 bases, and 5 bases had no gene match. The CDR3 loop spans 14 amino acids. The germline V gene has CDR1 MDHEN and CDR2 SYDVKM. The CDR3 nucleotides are TGTGCCAGCAGTTCCCCCCGGGAGGCAGATACGCAGTATTTT. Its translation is CASSSPREADTQYF.

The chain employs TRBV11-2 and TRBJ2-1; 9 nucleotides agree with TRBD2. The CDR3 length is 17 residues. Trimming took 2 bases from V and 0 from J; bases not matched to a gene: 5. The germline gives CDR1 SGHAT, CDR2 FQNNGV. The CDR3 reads CASSLMRGGSSYNEQFF. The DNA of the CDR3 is TGTGCCAGCAGCTTAATGCGGGGGGGCAGCTCCTACAATGAGCAGTTCTTC.

The DNA for the CDR3 is TGTGCCAGTAGTATATCAGGGAACACTGAAGCTTTCTTT. This sequence encodes CASSISGNTEAFF. The V call is TRBV19, the J call TRBJ1-1; no clear D. This CDR3 comprises 13 residues. CDR1 and CDR2 (germline): LNHDA, SQIVND (reference sequence). Trimming took 2 bases from V and 1 from J, leaving 5 bases between them.

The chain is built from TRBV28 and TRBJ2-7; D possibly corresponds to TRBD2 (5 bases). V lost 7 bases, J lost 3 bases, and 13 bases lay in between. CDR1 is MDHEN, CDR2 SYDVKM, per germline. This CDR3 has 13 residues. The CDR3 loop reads CASISSGRYEQYF. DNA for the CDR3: TGTGCCAGCATTAGCAGCGGTCGCTACGAGCAGTACTTC.

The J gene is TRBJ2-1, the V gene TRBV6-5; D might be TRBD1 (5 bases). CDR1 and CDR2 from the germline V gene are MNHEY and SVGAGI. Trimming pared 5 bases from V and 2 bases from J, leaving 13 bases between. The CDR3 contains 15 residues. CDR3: CASSPTAGPYNEQFF. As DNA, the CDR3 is TGTGCCAGCAGTCCCACGGCAGGGCCCTACAATGAGCAGTTCTTC.

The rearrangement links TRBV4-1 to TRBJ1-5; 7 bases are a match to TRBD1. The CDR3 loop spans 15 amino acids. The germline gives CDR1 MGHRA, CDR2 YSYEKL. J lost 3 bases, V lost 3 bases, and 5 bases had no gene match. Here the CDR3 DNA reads TGCGCCAGCAGCCAGAGACAGGGTTTCAATCAGCCCCAGCATTTT. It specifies CASSQRQGFNQPQHF.

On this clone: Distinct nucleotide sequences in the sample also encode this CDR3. CDR3 residues: CASSINRNTEAFF. Written as DNA, the CDR3 is TGTGCCAGTAGTATAAACAGGAACACTGAAGCTTTCTTT. The chain carries TRBV19 and TRBJ1-1; the D is unclear. From germline, CDR1 is LNHDA and CDR2 SQIVND (reference sequence). The CDR3 totals 13 residues. Deletions cut 2 bases from V and 1 base from J, with 5 bases between. Complete variable domain (other parts from reference TRBV19 and TRBJ1-1): DGGITQSPKYLFRKEGQNVTLSCEQNLNHDAMYWYRQDPGQGLRLIYYSQIVNDFQKGDIAEGYSVSREKKESFPLTVTSAQKNPTAFYLCASSINRNTEAFFGQGTRLTVV.

CDR3 loop: CASSQETLAGRQETQYF. CDR3 bases: TGCGCCAGCAGCCAAGAAACGCTAGCGGGTCGCCAAGAGACCCAGTACTTC. The genes are TRBV4-1 and TRBJ2-5, with TRBD2 matching over 8 bases. The CDR3 length is 17 residues. V shed 0 bases and J 1 base; nucleotides not matched to a gene: 7. The germline CDR1 and CDR2 sequences are MGHRA and YSYEKL.

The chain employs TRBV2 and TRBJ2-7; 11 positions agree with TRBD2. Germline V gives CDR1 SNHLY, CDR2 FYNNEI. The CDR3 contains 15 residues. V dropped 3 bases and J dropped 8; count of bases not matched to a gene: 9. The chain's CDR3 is CASSDRLAGTPQQYF. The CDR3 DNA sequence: TGTGCCAGCAGTGACCGACTAGCGGGAACCCCCCAGCAGTACTTC.

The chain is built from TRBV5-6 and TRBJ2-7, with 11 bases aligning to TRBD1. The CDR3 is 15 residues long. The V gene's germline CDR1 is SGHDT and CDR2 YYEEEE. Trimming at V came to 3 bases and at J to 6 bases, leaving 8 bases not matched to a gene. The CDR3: CASSWTGQGASEQYF. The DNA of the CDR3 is TGTGCCAGCAGCTGGACCGGACAGGGGGCTAGCGAGCAGTACTTC.

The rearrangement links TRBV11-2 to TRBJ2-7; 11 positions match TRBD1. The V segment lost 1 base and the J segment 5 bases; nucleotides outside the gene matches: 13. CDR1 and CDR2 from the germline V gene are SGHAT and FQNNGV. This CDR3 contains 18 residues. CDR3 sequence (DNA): TGTGCCAGCAGCTTAGCCCTGGGGGACAGGGGGTGGTTTAACGAGCAGTACTTC. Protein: CASSLALGDRGWFNEQYF. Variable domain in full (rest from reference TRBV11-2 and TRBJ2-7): EAGVAQSPRYKIIEKRQSVAFWCNPISGHATLYWYQQILGQGPKLLIQFQNNGVVDDSQLPKDRFSAERLKGVDSTLKIQPAKLEDSAVYLCASSLALGDRGWFNEQYFGPGTRLTVT.

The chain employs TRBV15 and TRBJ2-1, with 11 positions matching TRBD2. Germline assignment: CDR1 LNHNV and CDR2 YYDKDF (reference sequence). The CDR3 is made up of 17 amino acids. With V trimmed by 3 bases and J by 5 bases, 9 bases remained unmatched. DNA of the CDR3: TGTGCCACCAGCAGTCGGATGATGGGACTAGCGGACAATGAGCAGTTCTTC. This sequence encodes CATSSRMMGLADNEQFF.

CDR3 in amino acids: CASSLDNRVQETQYF. The CDR3 DNA reads as TGTGCCAGCAGCTTAGACAACAGGGTTCAGGAGACCCAGTACTTC. J is TRBJ2-5 and V is TRBV11-1; the D gene is possibly TRBD1 (6 bases). The CDR3 contains 15 residues. CDR1 and CDR2 (germline): SGHAT, FQDESV (reference sequence). V lost 1 base to trimming and J lost 5 bases, with 14 bases between them.

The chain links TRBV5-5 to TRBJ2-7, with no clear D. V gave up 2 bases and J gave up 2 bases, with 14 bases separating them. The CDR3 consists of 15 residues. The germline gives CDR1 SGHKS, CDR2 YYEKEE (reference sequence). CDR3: CASSFEERYTYEQYF. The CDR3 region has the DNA TGTGCCAGCAGCTTTGAGGAGAGGTATACCTACGAGCAGTACTTC.

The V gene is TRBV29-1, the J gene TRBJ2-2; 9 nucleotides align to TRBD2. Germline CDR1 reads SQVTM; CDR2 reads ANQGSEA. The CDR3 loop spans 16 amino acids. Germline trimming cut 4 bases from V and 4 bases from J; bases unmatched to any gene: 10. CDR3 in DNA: TGCAGCGTTGTGTGGGCGGGGGGGGCGCGCACCGGGGAGCTGTTTTTT. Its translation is CSVVWAGGARTGELFF.

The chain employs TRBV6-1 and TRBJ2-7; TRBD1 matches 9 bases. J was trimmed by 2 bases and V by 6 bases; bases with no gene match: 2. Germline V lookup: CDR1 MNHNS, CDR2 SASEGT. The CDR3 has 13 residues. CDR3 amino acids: CASRTGGAYEQYF. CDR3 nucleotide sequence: TGTGCCAGCAGGACAGGGGGGGCCTACGAGCAGTACTTC.

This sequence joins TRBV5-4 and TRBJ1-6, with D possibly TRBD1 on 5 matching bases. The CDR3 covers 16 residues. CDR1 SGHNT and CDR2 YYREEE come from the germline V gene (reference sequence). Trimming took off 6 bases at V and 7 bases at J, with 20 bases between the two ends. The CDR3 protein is CASTPGVGAANSPLHF. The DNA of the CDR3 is TGTGCCAGCACCCCTGGGGTAGGGGCCGCGAATTCACCCCTCCACTTT.

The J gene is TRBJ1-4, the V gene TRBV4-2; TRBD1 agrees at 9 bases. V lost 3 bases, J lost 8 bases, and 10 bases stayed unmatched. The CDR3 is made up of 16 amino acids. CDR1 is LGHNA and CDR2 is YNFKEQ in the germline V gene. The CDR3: CASSHLRTGEGEKLFF. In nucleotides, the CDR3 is TGTGCCAGCAGCCATCTCCGGACAGGGGAGGGCGAAAAACTGTTTTTT.

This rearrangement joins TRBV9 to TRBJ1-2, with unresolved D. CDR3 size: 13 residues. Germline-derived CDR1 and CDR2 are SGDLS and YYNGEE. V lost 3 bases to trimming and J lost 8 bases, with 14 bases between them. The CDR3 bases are TGTGCCAGCAGCGACGGGGTTGGGTACGGCTACACCTTC. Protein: CASSDGVGYGYTF.

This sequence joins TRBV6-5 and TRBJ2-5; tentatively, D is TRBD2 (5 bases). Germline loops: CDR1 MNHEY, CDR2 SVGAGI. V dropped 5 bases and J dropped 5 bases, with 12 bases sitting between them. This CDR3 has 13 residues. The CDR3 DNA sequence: TGTGCCAGCAGTCCAACTAGAGGGGAGACCCAGTACTTC. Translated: CASSPTRGETQYF.

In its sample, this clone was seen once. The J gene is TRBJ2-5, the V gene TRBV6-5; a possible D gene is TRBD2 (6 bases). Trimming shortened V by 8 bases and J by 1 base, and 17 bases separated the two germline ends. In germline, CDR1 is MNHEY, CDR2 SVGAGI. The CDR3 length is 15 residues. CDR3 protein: CASGIPLAPQETQYF. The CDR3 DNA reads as TGTGCCAGCGGAATCCCACTAGCCCCCCAAGAGACCCAGTACTTC.

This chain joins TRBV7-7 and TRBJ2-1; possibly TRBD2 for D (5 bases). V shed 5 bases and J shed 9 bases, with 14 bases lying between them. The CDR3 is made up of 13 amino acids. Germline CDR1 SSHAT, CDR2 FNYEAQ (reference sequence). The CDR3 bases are TGTGCCAGCAGCCGGCGGGTGGAGAGTGAGCAGTTCTTC. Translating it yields CASSRRVESEQFF.

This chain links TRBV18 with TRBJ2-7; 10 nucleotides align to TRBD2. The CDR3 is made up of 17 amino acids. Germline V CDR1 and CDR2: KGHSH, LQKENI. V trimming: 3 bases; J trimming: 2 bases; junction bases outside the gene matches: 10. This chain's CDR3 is CASSPGGRAGGAYEQYF. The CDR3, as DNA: TGTGCCAGCTCACCCGGGGGCCGAGCGGGAGGGGCCTACGAGCAGTACTTC.